This T cell receptor (beta chain) appears in the sequencing data of a study of blood T cells in healthy people across ages. Through a sample-barcoded 5' primer and a J-beta primer mix, a second PCR was run for about 6 to 11 cycles. TCRdb independently ran MiXCR on the 5' RACE reads; one entry per CDR3 protein. The data contain more than 900,000 distinct CDR3 sequences, roughly a quarter of them seen just once; the ten biggest clones take up around 0.75%. This clonotype appeared a few times. CDR1 and CDR2 from the germline V gene are SGHDT and YYEEEE. The CDR3 is 14 residues long. Trimming pared 0 bases from V and 3 bases from J, leaving 8 bases between. Separately, the same data were catalogued under a study of T cells of mothers and their children.

The TCR was taken from a girl aged 2 to 9 in good health. The specimen sequenced was blood. The chain employs TRBV5-6 and TRBJ2-3; D uncertain. CDR3 amino acids: CASSLDGRTDTQYF. CDR3 bases: TGTGCCAGCAGCTTGGACGGCAGGACAGATACGCAGTATTTT. The full variable domain, rest sourced from reference TRBV5-6 and TRBJ2-3, is DAGVTQSPTHLIKTRGQQVTLRCSPKSGHDTVSWYQQALGQGPQFIFQYYEEEERQRGNFPDRFSGHQFPNYSSELNVNALLLGDSALYLCASSLDGRTDTQYFGPGTRLTVL.